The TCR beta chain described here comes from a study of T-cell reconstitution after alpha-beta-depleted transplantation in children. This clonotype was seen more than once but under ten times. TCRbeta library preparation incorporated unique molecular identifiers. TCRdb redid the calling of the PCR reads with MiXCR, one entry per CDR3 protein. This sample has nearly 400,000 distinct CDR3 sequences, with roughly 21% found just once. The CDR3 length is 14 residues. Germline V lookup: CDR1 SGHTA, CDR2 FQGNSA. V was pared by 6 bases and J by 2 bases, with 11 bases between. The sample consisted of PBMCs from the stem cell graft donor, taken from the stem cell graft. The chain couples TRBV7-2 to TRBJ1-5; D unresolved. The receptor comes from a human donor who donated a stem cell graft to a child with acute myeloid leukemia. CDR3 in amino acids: CASSGSQGNQPQHF. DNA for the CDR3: TGTGCCAGCAGTGGATCCCAGGGCAATCAGCCCCAGCATTTT.